Following are 12 T cell receptor beta chains from one sample sequenced in a study of T cells in Graves' hyperthyroidism and ophthalmopathy. The investigators amplified TCR beta CDR3 regions from RNA transcripts. In the first-round RT-PCR of the TCR CDR3, the HTBI primer set was used. TCRdb itself ran the multiplex PCR reads through MiXCR, one entry per CDR3 protein. The top ten clones hold roughly a fifth of a sample with 300,000 to 450,000 distinct CDR3 sequences, approximately 15% of them seen once. Sequenced input: blood. These receptors were obtained from a woman in her 30s with Graves' ophthalmopathy.

The rearrangement joins TRBV28 to TRBJ2-2; the match to TRBD2 covers 11 bases. Germline V lookup: CDR1 MDHEN, CDR2 SYDVKM. This CDR3 has 23 amino acids. V shed 6 bases, J shed 4 bases, and the junction held 28 bases outside the gene matches. CDR3 amino acids: CASSGGSYSGGAGLRPSTGELFF. CDR3 sequence (DNA): TGTGCCAGCAGCGGAGGAAGTTATAGCGGGGGGGCCGGTCTGCGCCCGAGCACCGGGGAGCTGTTTTTT.

The chain uses TRBV19 and TRBJ1-5; D perhaps matches TRBD1 (5 bases). Germline CDR1 and CDR2: LNHDA and SQIVND (reference sequence). The CDR3 runs to 14 residues. Trimming shortened V by 3 bases and J by 5 bases, and 11 bases separated the two germline ends. CDR3 protein: CASSIGGGYQPQHF. In nucleotides, the CDR3 is TGTGCCAGTAGTATCGGCGGGGGATATCAGCCCCAGCATTTT. The full variable domain, in which reference TRBV19 and TRBJ1-5 provide the parts outside the CDR3, is DGGITQSPKYLFRKEGQNVTLSCEQNLNHDAMYWYRQDPGQGLRLIYYSQIVNDFQKGDIAEGYSVSREKKESFPLTVTSAQKNPTAFYLCASSIGGGYQPQHFGDGTRLSIL.

This clonotype was detected many times. The V and J genes are TRBV30 and TRBJ1-1; D is ambiguous. This CDR3 contains 13 residues. Germline V gene data show CDR1 as GTSNPN and CDR2 as SVGIG (reference sequence). Between the trimmed V and J ends, which lost 3 bases and 4 bases, there was a span of 12 bases. The CDR3 reads CAWSLSGGTEAFF. As DNA, the CDR3 is TGTGCCTGGAGCCTCAGTGGTGGCACTGAAGCTTTCTTT.

This clonotype was found many times. This chain connects TRBV30 to TRBJ1-1, with 9 bases matching TRBD1. Germline V gene sequence: CDR1 GTSNPN, CDR2 SVGIG (reference sequence). The V segment lost 3 bases and the J segment 4 bases; nucleotides outside the gene matches: 6. This CDR3 is built from 14 residues. The CDR3 spells CAWRGLTGGTEAFF. CDR3 DNA sequence: TGTGCCTGGAGGGGGTTGACAGGGGGCACTGAAGCTTTCTTT.

This clonotype has at least ten counts. The rearrangement links TRBV3-1 to TRBJ2-5; D unclear. Deletions cut 4 bases from V and 6 bases from J, with 6 bases between. The CDR3 is 11 residues long. Germline CDR1 reads LGHDT; CDR2 reads YNNKEL (reference sequence). The CDR3 protein is CASSRLKTQYF. The CDR3 DNA reads TGTGCCAGCAGCCGCCTTAAGACCCAGTACTTC.

This clonotype was found many times. J is TRBJ1-2 and V is TRBV20-1; a possible D gene is TRBD1 (6 bases). The germline V gene has CDR1 DFQATT and CDR2 SNEGSKA (reference sequence). The V and J ends lost 0 bases and 6 bases respectively, with 11 bases between them. The CDR3 runs 13 residues. CDR3 nucleotides: TGCAGTGCTAGAGATCTGTACAGGGATGGCTACACCTTC. It yields the protein CSARDLYRDGYTF.

This clonotype was observed at least ten times. The CDR3: CASSYRSSYEQYF. DNA of the CDR3: TGTGCCAGCAGTTATAGGAGCTCCTACGAGCAGTACTTC. V usage is TRBV27 and J usage is TRBJ2-7; D gene ambiguous. This CDR3 comprises 13 residues. Germline-derived CDR1 and CDR2 are MNHEY and SMNVEV (reference sequence). V was clipped by 4 bases and J by 0 bases, with 7 bases between them.

This clonotype has just a few counts. This chain connects TRBV19 to TRBJ2-5, with D possibly called TRBD1 or TRBD2 (5 bases each). Germline V CDR1 and CDR2: LNHDA, SQIVND (reference sequence). This CDR3 contains 15 residues. V was shortened by 6 bases and J by 7 bases, with 21 bases between the two germline ends. CDR3 in amino acids: CASRKAGTTRGTQYF. CDR3 DNA: TGTGCCAGTAGAAAGGCCGGGACCACGAGGGGGACCCAGTACTTC.

A few counts support this clonotype. The gene calls are TRBV5-1 and TRBJ2-7; a possible D gene is TRBD1 (7 bases). Trimming took off 4 bases at V and 3 bases at J, with 20 bases between the two ends. The germline CDR1 and CDR2 sequences are SGHRS and YFSETQ. This CDR3 has 16 amino acids. CDR3 DNA: TGCGCCAGCAGCACCGACGCGGGGACAGCTCGCTACGAGCAGTACTTC. The encoded protein is CASSTDAGTARYEQYF.

The chain couples TRBV4-1 to TRBJ2-1; 11 bases are a match to TRBD2. The CDR3 loop spans 17 amino acids. The J segment lost 4 bases and the V segment lost 2 bases, leaving 7 bases of the junction unmatched. Germline V gene lookup returns CDR1 MGHRA and CDR2 YSYEKL. The CDR3 spells CASSQHTSGGVYNEQFF. CDR3 DNA: TGCGCCAGCAGCCAACACACTAGCGGGGGAGTATACAATGAGCAGTTCTTC.

This clonotype came up many times. V is TRBV5-1 and J is TRBJ2-2, with unresolved D. CDR1 SGHRS and CDR2 YFSETQ come from the germline V gene. V was trimmed by 0 bases and J by 0 bases, leaving 9 bases between them. The CDR3 extends over 16 amino acids. CDR3 protein: CASSLVVSANTGELFF. In DNA form, the CDR3 reads TGCGCCAGCAGCTTGGTCGTCAGCGCGAACACCGGGGAGCTGTTTTTT.

This clonotype was found many times. CDR3 protein: CASSSISSPLHF. The CDR3 DNA follows: TGTGCCAGCAGCTCTATTTCGTCACCCCTCCACTTT. V usage is TRBV3-1 and J usage is TRBJ1-6; D not certain. The germline V and J ends were trimmed by 5 bases and 10 bases, with 9 bases remaining between them. This CDR3 has 12 amino acids. Germline V gene data show CDR1 as LGHDT and CDR2 as YNNKEL (reference sequence).